This T cell receptor beta chain comes out of a study of HIV-infected patients and healthy controls. The wider study: CD8 counts did not change consistently during early therapy; the CD4:CD8 ratio climbed slightly. Findings and caveats of the study: CMV-associated CDR3s mostly grew nonsignificantly during therapy, while HIV-associated CDR3s declined significantly.

400 to 550 ng RNA was reverse transcribed with alpha and beta constant-region primers. Using multiplexing indices, alpha and beta chain libraries were generated apart by chain-specific third strand synthesis. One primer pair amplified all rearrangements per chain; each cDNA got molecular barcodes. Via MiXCR, TCRdb re-called the 5' RACE reads, giving one row per CDR3 protein. The data show 9,500 or so distinct CDR3 sequences, about 5.2% seen once. The table lists this clonotype with many counts. As yet, its antigen is unknown. Trimming removed 4 bases from V and 4 bases from J, with 13 bases in between. The CDR3 has 13 residues. Per germline, CDR1 GTSNPN and CDR2 SVGIG (reference sequence). Whole blood was used without fractionation, so all unsorted peripheral T cells were included.

The sequence was collected from an adult with HIV infection. The sequencing used blood, collected before antiretroviral therapy. The chain recombines TRBV30 with TRBJ1-1; tentative D call: TRBD1 (5 bases). The CDR3 sequence: CAWTPGVGTEAFF. The DNA of the CDR3 is TGTGCCTGGACGCCGGGGGTAGGCACTGAAGCTTTCTTT.